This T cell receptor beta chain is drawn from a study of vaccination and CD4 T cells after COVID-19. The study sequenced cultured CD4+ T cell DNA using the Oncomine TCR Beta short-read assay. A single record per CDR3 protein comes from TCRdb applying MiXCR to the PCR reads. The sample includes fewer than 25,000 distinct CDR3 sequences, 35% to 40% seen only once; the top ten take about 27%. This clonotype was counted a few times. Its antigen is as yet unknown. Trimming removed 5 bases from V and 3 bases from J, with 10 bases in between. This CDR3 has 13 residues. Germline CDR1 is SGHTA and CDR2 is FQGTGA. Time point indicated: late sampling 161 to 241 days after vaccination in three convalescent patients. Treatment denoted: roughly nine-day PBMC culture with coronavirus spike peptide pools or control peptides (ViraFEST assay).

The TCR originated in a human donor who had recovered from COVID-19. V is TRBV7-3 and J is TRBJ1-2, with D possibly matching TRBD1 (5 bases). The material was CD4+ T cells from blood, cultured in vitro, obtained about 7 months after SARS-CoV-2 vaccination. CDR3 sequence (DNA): TGTGCCAGCAGCAGGACACCGGACTATGGCTACACCTTC. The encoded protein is CASSRTPDYGYTF.